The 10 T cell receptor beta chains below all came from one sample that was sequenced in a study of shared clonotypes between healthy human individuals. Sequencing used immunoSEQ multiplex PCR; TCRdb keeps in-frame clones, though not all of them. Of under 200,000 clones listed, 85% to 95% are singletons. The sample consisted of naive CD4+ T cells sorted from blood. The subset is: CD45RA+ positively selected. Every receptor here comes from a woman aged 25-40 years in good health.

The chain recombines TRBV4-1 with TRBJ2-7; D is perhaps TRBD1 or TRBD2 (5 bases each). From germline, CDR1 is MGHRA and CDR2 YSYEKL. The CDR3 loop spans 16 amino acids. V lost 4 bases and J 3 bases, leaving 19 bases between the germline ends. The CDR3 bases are TGCGCCAGCAGCCTCTCCCGGGACCTTGGAGTCTACGAGCAGTACTTC. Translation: CASSLSRDLGVYEQYF.

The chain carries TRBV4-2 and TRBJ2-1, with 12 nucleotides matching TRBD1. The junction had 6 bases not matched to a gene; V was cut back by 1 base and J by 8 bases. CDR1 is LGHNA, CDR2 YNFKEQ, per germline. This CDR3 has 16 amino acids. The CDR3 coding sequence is TGTGCCAGCAGCCAAGTTTCGGGACAGGGGGCCGATGAGCAGTTCTTC. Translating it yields CASSQVSGQGADEQFF.

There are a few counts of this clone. CDR3 sequence (DNA): TGTGCCAGCAGCTTCGAATGGACAGGGAGGGGGTACGAGCAGTACTTC. Amino acids: CASSFEWTGRGYEQYF. The rearrangement joins TRBV7-8 to TRBJ2-7, with TRBD1 as a possible D gene (8 bases). The length of the CDR3 is 16 residues. The ends were cut back, 3 bases at V and 4 bases at J, with 19 bases in the middle. Germline V gene lookup returns CDR1 SGHVS and CDR2 FQNEAQ.

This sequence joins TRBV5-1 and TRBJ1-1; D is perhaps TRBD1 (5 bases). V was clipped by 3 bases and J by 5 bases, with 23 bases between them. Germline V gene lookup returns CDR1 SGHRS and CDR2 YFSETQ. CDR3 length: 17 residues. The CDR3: CASSYLPPGTAETEAFF. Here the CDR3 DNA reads TGCGCCAGCAGCTACTTACCGCCGGGGACGGCCGAGACTGAAGCTTTCTTT.

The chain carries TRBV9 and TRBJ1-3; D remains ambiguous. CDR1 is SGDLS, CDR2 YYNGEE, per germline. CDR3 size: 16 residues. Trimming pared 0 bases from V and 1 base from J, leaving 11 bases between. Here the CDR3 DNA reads TGTGCCAGCAGCGTAGGGGTTGGTATGTCTGGAAACACCATATATTTT. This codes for CASSVGVGMSGNTIYF. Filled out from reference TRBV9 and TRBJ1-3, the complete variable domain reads DSGVTQTPKHLITATGQRVTLRCSPRSGDLSVYWYQQSLDQGLQFLIQYYNGEERAKGNILERFSAQQFPDLHSELNLSSLELGDSALYFCASSVGVGMSGNTIYFGEGSWLTVV.

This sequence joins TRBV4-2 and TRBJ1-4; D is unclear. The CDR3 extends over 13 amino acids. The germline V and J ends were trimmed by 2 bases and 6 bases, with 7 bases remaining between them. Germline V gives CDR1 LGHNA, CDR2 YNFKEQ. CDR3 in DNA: TGTGCCAGCAGCCAACGAGAGGATGAAAAACTGTTTTTT. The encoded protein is CASSQREDEKLFF.

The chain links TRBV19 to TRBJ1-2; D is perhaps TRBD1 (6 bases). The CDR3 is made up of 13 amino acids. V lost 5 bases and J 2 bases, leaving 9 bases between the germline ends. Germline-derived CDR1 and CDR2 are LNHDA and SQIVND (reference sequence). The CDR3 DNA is TGTGCCAGTAGTCGGACAGAAAACTATGGCTACACCTTC. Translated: CASSRTENYGYTF.

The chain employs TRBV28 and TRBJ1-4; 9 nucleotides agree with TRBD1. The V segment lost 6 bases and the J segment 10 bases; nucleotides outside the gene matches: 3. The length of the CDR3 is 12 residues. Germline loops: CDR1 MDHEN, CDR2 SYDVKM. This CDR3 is CASRTGGGKLFF. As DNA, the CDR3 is TGTGCCAGCAGGACAGGGGGAGGAAAACTGTTTTTT.

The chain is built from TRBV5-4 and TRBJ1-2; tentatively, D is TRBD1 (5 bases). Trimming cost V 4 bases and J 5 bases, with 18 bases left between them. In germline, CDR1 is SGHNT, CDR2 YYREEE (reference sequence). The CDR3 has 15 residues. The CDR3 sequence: CASSQVQGRGYGYTF. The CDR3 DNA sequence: TGTGCCAGCAGCCAGGTCCAGGGCCGGGGTTATGGCTACACCTTC.

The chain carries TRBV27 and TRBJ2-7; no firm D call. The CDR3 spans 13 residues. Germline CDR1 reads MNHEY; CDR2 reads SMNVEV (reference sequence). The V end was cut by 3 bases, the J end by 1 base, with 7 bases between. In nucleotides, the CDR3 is TGTGCCAGCAGTTTGATAGTATCCTACGAGCAGTACTTC. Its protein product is CASSLIVSYEQYF.